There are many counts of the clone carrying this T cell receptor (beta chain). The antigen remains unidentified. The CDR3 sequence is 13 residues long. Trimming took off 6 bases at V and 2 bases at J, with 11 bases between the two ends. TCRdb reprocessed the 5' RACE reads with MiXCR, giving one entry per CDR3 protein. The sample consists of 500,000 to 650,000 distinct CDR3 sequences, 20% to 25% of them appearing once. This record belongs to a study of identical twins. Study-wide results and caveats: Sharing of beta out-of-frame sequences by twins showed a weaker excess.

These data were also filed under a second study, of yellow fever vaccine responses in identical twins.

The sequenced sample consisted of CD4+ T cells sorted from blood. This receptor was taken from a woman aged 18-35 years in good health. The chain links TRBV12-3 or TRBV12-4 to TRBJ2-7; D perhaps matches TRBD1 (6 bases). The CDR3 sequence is CASSSGQTYEQYF. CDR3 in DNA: TGTGCCAGCAGCTCCGGACAGACCTACGAGCAGTACTTC.